The clone carrying this T cell receptor beta chain occurred once. Its specificity is unknown. The sample is drawn from a study of spatial heterogeneity in lung cancer. As for the study in general: Detected beta-chain sequences consistently exceeded alpha-chain sequences. The study observed each unique TCR and UMI combination more than ten times on average in raw reads.

Study conclusions and caveats: Ubiquitous expanded tumor TCRs were seen in blood more at resection than at follow-up.

Deletions cut 6 bases from V and 3 bases from J, with 9 bases between. The CDR3 length is 12 residues. The germline gives CDR1 DFQATT, CDR2 SNEGSKA (reference sequence). Carried by each TCR cDNA molecule was a unique molecular identifier. MiXCR, applied by TCRdb to the 5' RACE reads, yields one record per CDR3 protein. The sample lists just under 95,000 distinct CDR3 sequences; more than 10% were seen once. The time point denotes: sample taken at primary tumor resection. The sequenced material consisted of unsorted whole RNA from tumor, nontumor lung or frozen PBMC. This chain joins TRBV20-1 and TRBJ1-5; D is ambiguous. The sequence derives from a male donor with early-stage non-small cell lung cancer. Material: PBMCs, obtained at surgery. The CDR3 loop reads CSATATNQPQHF. CDR3 coding DNA: TGCAGTGCCACAGCAACCAATCAGCCCCAGCATTTT.